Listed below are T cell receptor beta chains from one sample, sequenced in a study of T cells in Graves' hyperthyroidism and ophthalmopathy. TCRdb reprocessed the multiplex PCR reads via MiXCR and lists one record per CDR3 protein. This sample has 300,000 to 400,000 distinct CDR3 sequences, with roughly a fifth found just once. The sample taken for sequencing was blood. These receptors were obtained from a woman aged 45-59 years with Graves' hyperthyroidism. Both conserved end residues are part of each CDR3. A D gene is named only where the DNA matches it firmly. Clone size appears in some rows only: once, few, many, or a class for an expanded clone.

cdr3_aa: CATSRGWVSGANVLTF; cdr3_nt: TGTGCCACCAGCCGGGGGTGGGTCTCTGGGGCCAACGTCCTGACTTTC; clone_size: -; d_call: -; v_call: TRBV15; j_call: TRBJ2-6
cdr3_aa: CASSLGGGATDTQYF; cdr3_nt: TGTGCCAGCAGCTTAGGCGGGGGGGCAACAGATACGCAGTATTTT; clone_size: once; d_call: TRBD2; v_call: TRBV5-6; j_call: TRBJ2-3
cdr3_aa: CSVESGYTEAFF; cdr3_nt: TGCAGCGTTGAAAGTGGATACACTGAAGCTTTCTTT; clone_size: -; d_call: -; v_call: TRBV29-1; j_call: TRBJ1-1
cdr3_aa: CASSSGGGGGEKLFF; cdr3_nt: TGTGCCAGCAGCTCCGGAGGAGGGGGCGGGGAAAAACTGTTTTTT; clone_size: many; d_call: TRBD1; v_call: TRBV5-8; j_call: TRBJ1-4
cdr3_aa: CASRMDRVVTEAFF; cdr3_nt: TGTGCCAGTAGGATGGACAGGGTTGTCACTGAAGCTTTCTTT; clone_size: -; d_call: TRBD1; v_call: TRBV19; j_call: TRBJ1-1
cdr3_aa: CASSPGGEGSTDTQYF; cdr3_nt: TGTGCCAGCAGCCCAGGGGGGGAGGGAAGCACAGATACGCAGTATTTT; clone_size: many; d_call: -; v_call: TRBV2; j_call: TRBJ2-3
cdr3_aa: CATRTRWANNSYEQYF; cdr3_nt: TGTGCCACCCGGACGCGCTGGGCAAATAACTCCTACGAGCAGTACTTC; clone_size: many; d_call: -; v_call: TRBV27; j_call: TRBJ2-7
cdr3_aa: CASSDLRAGANVLTF; cdr3_nt: TGTGCCAGCAGTGATCTTCGGGCTGGGGCCAACGTCCTGACTTTC; clone_size: few; d_call: -; v_call: TRBV12-3/TRBV12-4; j_call: TRBJ2-6
cdr3_aa: CASSFDGGGGEAFF; cdr3_nt: TGTGCCAGCAGCTTCGACGGGGGCGGGGGTGAAGCTTTCTTT; clone_size: once; d_call: -; v_call: TRBV7-8; j_call: TRBJ1-1
cdr3_aa: CASSGGLAGHNEQFF; cdr3_nt: TGTGCCAGCAGCGGGGGACTAGCGGGACACAATGAGCAGTTCTTC; clone_size: -; d_call: TRBD2; v_call: TRBV9; j_call: TRBJ2-1
cdr3_aa: CASSLTGGISTDTQYF; cdr3_nt: TGCGCCAGCAGCTTGACCGGGGGGATCAGCACAGATACGCAGTATTTT; clone_size: many; d_call: TRBD2; v_call: TRBV5-1; j_call: TRBJ2-3
cdr3_aa: CASSETGLAGGPSPTDTQYF; cdr3_nt: TGTGCCAGCAGTGAAACGGGACTAGCGGGAGGGCCTAGTCCCACAGATACGCAGTATTTT; clone_size: many; d_call: TRBD2; v_call: TRBV6-1; j_call: TRBJ2-3
cdr3_aa: CASSVAQDPTGELFF; cdr3_nt: TGTGCCAGCAGCGTAGCTCAGGACCCCACCGGGGAGCTGTTTTTT; clone_size: -; d_call: -; v_call: TRBV9; j_call: TRBJ2-2
cdr3_aa: CASSRDRGGTREQYF; cdr3_nt: TGTGCCAGCAGCCGGGACAGGGGGGGGACCCGCGAGCAGTACTTC; clone_size: many; d_call: TRBD1; v_call: TRBV28; j_call: TRBJ2-7
cdr3_aa: CSARAGNKGKLFF; cdr3_nt: TGCAGTGCTAGGGCAGGAAATAAAGGAAAACTGTTTTTT; clone_size: once; d_call: -; v_call: TRBV20-1; j_call: TRBJ1-4
cdr3_aa: CASSRTAGGTDTQYF; cdr3_nt: TGCGCCAGCAGTAGGACAGCGGGAGGCACAGATACGCAGTATTTT; clone_size: few; d_call: TRBD2; v_call: TRBV4-1; j_call: TRBJ2-3
cdr3_aa: CASSSNRQGAGANVLTF; cdr3_nt: TGTGCCAGCAGCTCCAACCGACAGGGGGCTGGGGCCAACGTCCTGACTTTC; clone_size: -; d_call: TRBD1; v_call: TRBV7-9; j_call: TRBJ2-6
cdr3_aa: CSVGPGGSDTQYF; cdr3_nt: TGCAGCGTTGGACCGGGAGGCTCAGATACGCAGTATTTT; clone_size: -; d_call: TRBD2; v_call: TRBV29-1; j_call: TRBJ2-3
cdr3_aa: CASSLSTGNQPQHF; cdr3_nt: TGTGCCAGCAGCTTGTCAACAGGGAACCAGCCCCAGCATTTT; clone_size: -; d_call: -; v_call: TRBV7-9; j_call: TRBJ1-5
cdr3_aa: CSAQTGYNEQFF; cdr3_nt: TGCAGCGCCCAGACAGGCTACAATGAGCAGTTCTTC; clone_size: -; d_call: -; v_call: TRBV29-1; j_call: TRBJ2-1
cdr3_aa: CASKDIAKNIQYF; cdr3_nt: TGTGCCAGTAAAGACATCGCCAAAAACATTCAGTACTTC; clone_size: -; d_call: -; v_call: TRBV19; j_call: TRBJ2-4